These T cell receptor beta chains were read from a single sample in a study of T-cell reconstitution after alpha-beta-depleted transplantation in children. TCRdb recomputed calls from the PCR reads with MiXCR, one row per CDR3 protein. The sample includes about 980,000 distinct CDR3 sequences, roughly 29% seen only once; the top ten take 28%. The sequences come from PBMCs, mostly from graft donor cells, collected 360 days after TCRalphabeta/CD19-depleted stem cell transplant. The source is a boy less than two years old who had a stem cell transplant for SCID, so the T cells may come from the graft donor. Both conserved end residues are part of each CDR3. A D gene is named only where the DNA matches it firmly. Expanded clones are given a class, and other clones once, few, many or no size at all.

j_call: TRBJ1-5; v_call: TRBV4-1; d_call: TRBD1; clone_size: once; cdr3_aa: CASSRAPWAGQGFGQPQHF; cdr3_nt: TGCGCCAGCAGCCGAGCCCCCTGGGCGGGACAGGGGTTTGGTCAGCCCCAGCATTTT
j_call: TRBJ2-3; v_call: TRBV5-1; d_call: -; clone_size: few; cdr3_aa: CASMTAGTDTQYF; cdr3_nt: TGCGCCAGCATGACTGCGGGTACAGATACGCAGTATTTT
j_call: TRBJ2-7; v_call: TRBV29-1; d_call: -; clone_size: few; cdr3_aa: CSGQEGRYEQYF; cdr3_nt: TGCAGCGGACAGGAGGGGCGATACGAGCAGTACTTC
j_call: TRBJ1-3; v_call: TRBV20-1; d_call: -; clone_size: few; cdr3_aa: CSARDGLFSGNTIYF; cdr3_nt: TGCAGTGCTAGGGACGGGCTCTTCTCTGGAAACACCATATATTTT
j_call: TRBJ1-1; v_call: TRBV20-1; d_call: -; clone_size: -; cdr3_aa: CSARDRRTVNTEAFF; cdr3_nt: TGCAGTGCTAGAGATCGCCGGACAGTGAACACTGAAGCTTTCTTT
j_call: TRBJ1-2; v_call: TRBV5-1; d_call: -; clone_size: -; cdr3_aa: CASSLAGTDGYTF; cdr3_nt: TGCGCCAGCAGCTTGGCTGGGACGGATGGCTACACCTTC
j_call: TRBJ2-5; v_call: TRBV5-1; d_call: -; clone_size: few; cdr3_aa: CASSAAPGRETQYF; cdr3_nt: TGCGCCAGCAGCGCCGCTCCCGGTCGGGAGACCCAGTACTTC
j_call: TRBJ2-3; v_call: TRBV11-2; d_call: TRBD2; clone_size: few; cdr3_aa: CASSLEGTSGAGDTQYF; cdr3_nt: TGTGCCAGCAGCTTAGAGGGGACTAGCGGGGCTGGCGATACGCAGTATTTT
j_call: TRBJ2-7; v_call: TRBV5-1; d_call: -; clone_size: -; cdr3_aa: CASSLDGQRSREQYF; cdr3_nt: TGCGCCAGCAGCTTGGATGGACAGCGGTCTAGGGAGCAGTACTTC
j_call: TRBJ1-3; v_call: TRBV5-1; d_call: -; clone_size: many; cdr3_aa: CASSADPSSGNTIYF; cdr3_nt: TGCGCCAGCAGCGCGGACCCGAGTTCGGGAAACACCATATATTTT
j_call: TRBJ2-1; v_call: TRBV12-3/TRBV12-4; d_call: -; clone_size: -; cdr3_aa: CASTLSSSYNEQFF; cdr3_nt: TGTGCCAGCACCCTCAGTAGCTCCTACAATGAGCAGTTCTTC
j_call: TRBJ1-2; v_call: TRBV15; d_call: -; clone_size: few; cdr3_aa: CATSRDSIRGYTF; cdr3_nt: TGTGCCACCAGCAGAGATTCGATCAGGGGCTACACCTTC
j_call: TRBJ2-5; v_call: TRBV5-5; d_call: TRBD1; clone_size: once; cdr3_aa: CASSLGPGTGGETQYF; cdr3_nt: TGTGCCAGCAGCTTAGGCCCCGGGACAGGGGGAGAGACCCAGTACTTC
j_call: TRBJ1-2; v_call: TRBV5-1; d_call: TRBD1; clone_size: few; cdr3_aa: CASSSRQGQGYGYTF; cdr3_nt: TGCGCCAGCAGCTCCCGACAGGGTCAAGGCTATGGCTACACCTTC
j_call: TRBJ2-1; v_call: TRBV2; d_call: TRBD2; clone_size: -; cdr3_aa: CASSPMTSGQHNEQFF; cdr3_nt: TGTGCCAGCAGTCCGATGACTAGCGGGCAACACAATGAGCAGTTCTTC
j_call: TRBJ2-7; v_call: TRBV14; d_call: TRBD1; clone_size: -; cdr3_aa: CASSQDGTVKSYEQYF; cdr3_nt: TGTGCCAGCAGCCAAGATGGGACAGTGAAGAGCTACGAGCAGTACTTC
j_call: TRBJ2-1; v_call: TRBV20-1; d_call: TRBD2; clone_size: -; cdr3_aa: CSASAGTSGGTEQFF; cdr3_nt: TGCAGTGCTAGTGCCGGGACTAGCGGGGGTACTGAGCAGTTCTTC
j_call: TRBJ1-2; v_call: TRBV5-6; d_call: TRBD1; clone_size: -; cdr3_aa: CASSLAGTGRNYGYTF; cdr3_nt: TGTGCCAGCAGCCTGGCCGGGACAGGGCGTAACTATGGCTACACCTTC
j_call: TRBJ2-1; v_call: TRBV24-1; d_call: TRBD1; clone_size: -; cdr3_aa: CATSPGTGYNEQFF; cdr3_nt: TGTGCCACCAGTCCCGGGACAGGCTACAATGAGCAGTTCTTC
j_call: TRBJ1-2; v_call: TRBV7-9; d_call: -; clone_size: -; cdr3_aa: CASSWGTGLYGYTF; cdr3_nt: TGTGCCAGCAGCTGGGGGACGGGCCTCTATGGCTACACCTTC
j_call: TRBJ1-5; v_call: TRBV20-1; d_call: TRBD1; clone_size: -; cdr3_aa: CSARGDRTNQPQHF; cdr3_nt: TGCAGTGCTAGAGGGGACAGGACAAATCAGCCCCAGCATTTT
j_call: TRBJ2-7; v_call: TRBV18; d_call: -; clone_size: -; cdr3_aa: CASSPATRGEQYF; cdr3_nt: TGTGCCAGCTCACCCGCGACTAGGGGCGAGCAGTACTTC